The TCR beta chain under discussion was sequenced for a study of CD8+ T cells in alopecia areata. Study in general: For the treated group, dosing was oral tofacitinib at 5 to 10 mg twice daily. Overall study results and limits: Besides other cells, scalp samples also yield sequences of resident alphabeta T cells from normal skin. Lesional scalp, especially alopecia totalis/universalis, showed higher clonality than normal scalp. Compared with mice, patients displayed less clear TCR sharing, possibly for HLA-related reasons.

It was cDNA, reverse transcribed from extracted RNA, that served as the sequencing template. Produced via immunoSEQ multiplex PCR; TCRdb's table is partial and in-frame only. This sample has around 250,000 clones; about 68% occur once, and the top ten carry around 1.2%. To note about this clone: Its target is unknown.

The CDR3 contains 12 residues. Trimming pared 7 bases from V and 4 bases from J, leaving 10 bases between. Looked up from germline, CDR1 is SGHNT and CDR2 is YYREEE (reference sequence). The material was CD4+ T cells sorted from blood, obtained at week 0. The rearrangement uses TRBV5-4 and TRBJ2-3; D possibly corresponds to TRBD1 (5 bases). The TCR was taken from a human donor with alopecia areata. The CDR3 reads CASSQGADTQYF. CDR3 nucleotide sequence: TGTGCCAGCTCCCAAGGGGCAGATACGCAGTATTTT. The whole variable domain, filled in from reference TRBV5-4 and TRBJ2-3, reads ETGVTQSPTHLIKTRGQQVTLRCSSQSGHNTVSWYQQALGQGPQFIFQYYREEENGRGNFPPRFSGLQFPNYSSELNVNALELDDSALYLCASSQGADTQYFGPGTRLTVL.